This T cell receptor (beta chain) appears in the sequencing data of a study of blood T cell repertoires in COVID-19. The wider study: T cells, B-cell-depleted T cells, or PBMCs supplied cDNA or gDNA.

Clones were sequenced by immunoSEQ multiplex PCR, and TCRdb holds only the in-frame ones, with some missing. The sample lists some 83,000 clones; 82% were seen once. V lost 7 bases to trimming and J lost 0 bases, with 12 bases between them. The CDR3 consists of 13 residues. Germline CDR1 and CDR2: SQVTM and ANQGSEA. Sequenced sample: peripheral blood. The rearrangement uses TRBV29-1 and TRBJ1-1, with D perhaps TRBD1 (5 bases). The receptor was derived from a human donor in a cohort sampled during active COVID-19. The CDR3: CSGDSLMNTEAFF. For the CDR3, the DNA is TGCAGCGGGGACTCTTTAATGAACACTGAAGCTTTCTTT.